This entry lists 20 T cell receptor beta chains sequenced from one sample in a study of shared clonotypes between healthy human individuals (dated by TCRdb to between 2020 and 2021). Receptor libraries were prepared by the immunoSEQ multiplex PCR assay. Held by TCRdb, this immuneACCESS table contains in-frame sequences only and omits some clones. Under half of the omission traces to an unresolved V gene where checked; the cause of the rest is unknown. The sample has roughly 2.2 million clones on record, roughly 90% of them singletons. The ten largest clones take up approximately 0.39% of the sample. Sequenced input: naive CD4+ T cells from PBMCs. The cell subset or site label for this specimen denotes: CD45RA+ positively selected. The receptors were sampled from a man younger than 30 in good health. Some clones in this sample may be carry-over from other donors' samples.

The chain combines TRBV6-1 with TRBJ1-2; TRBD1 matches at 7 bases. The CDR3 runs to 13 residues. The ends lost 5 bases at V and 6 bases at J; junction bases unmatched: 6. Germline CDR1 MNHNS, CDR2 SASEGT. CDR3 sequence (DNA): TGTGCCAGCAGTCCCTCCGACAGGGATGGCTACACCTTC. Its protein is CASSPSDRDGYTF.

This clone appeared once. This chain connects TRBV4-2 to TRBJ1-3, with D possibly matching TRBD1 (6 bases). This CDR3 region has 19 residues. Between the trimmed V and J ends, which lost 2 bases and 0 bases, there was a span of 20 bases. Germline loops: CDR1 LGHNA, CDR2 YNFKEQ. The CDR3 DNA reads as TGTGCCAGCAGCCAAAAACCTAGGGCCACAGGGAGCTCTGGAAACACCATATATTTT. Its translation: CASSQKPRATGSSGNTIYF.

The chain carries TRBV6-1 and TRBJ2-1; unclear D gene. The CDR3 loop spans 16 amino acids. Germline V gene data show CDR1 as MNHNS and CDR2 as SASEGT. The V gene lost 4 bases and the J gene lost 2 bases, with 15 bases spanning the gap. The CDR3 sequence is CASSAYGLGPYNEQFF. The CDR3 coding sequence is TGTGCCAGCAGTGCTTACGGCCTAGGCCCCTACAATGAGCAGTTCTTC.

The V gene is TRBV28, the J gene TRBJ2-7; perhaps TRBD1 as D (6 bases). The CDR3 sequence is 13 residues long. V shed 5 bases and J shed 6 bases, with 14 bases lying between them. Germline V lookup: CDR1 MDHEN, CDR2 SYDVKM. DNA of the CDR3: TGTGCCAGCAGTACCCCCCAGGGGTCCGAGCAGTACTTC. Protein product: CASSTPQGSEQYF.

J is TRBJ2-7 and V is TRBV4-2, with TRBD2 matching 8 bases. The CDR3 extends over 13 amino acids. From germline, CDR1 is LGHNA and CDR2 YNFKEQ. V shed 8 bases, J shed 0 bases, and the junction held 3 bases outside the gene matches. The CDR3 nucleotides read TGTGCCAGCGGGCGGGAGGTCTCCTACGAGCAGTACTTC. Encoded protein: CASGREVSYEQYF.

This clone appeared once. The V gene is TRBV2, the J gene TRBJ1-5; no clear D gene. Trimming removed 1 base at V and 1 base at J, with 5 bases between. Germline lookup yields CDR1 SNHLY and CDR2 FYNNEI. The CDR3 has 14 amino acids. The CDR3 bases are TGTGCCAGCAGTGAAGGGAGGAGCAATCAGCCCCAGCATTTT. Translated: CASSEGRSNQPQHF.

The V call is TRBV4-3, the J call TRBJ2-7; 9 nucleotides agree with TRBD2. The CDR3 consists of 16 residues. The V segment lost 2 bases and the J segment 0 bases; nucleotides outside the gene matches: 5. Looked up from germline, CDR1 is LGHNA and CDR2 is YSLEER. The CDR3 region has the DNA TGCGCCAGCAGCCAAAATCGAGCGGGAGGCTCCTACGAGCAGTACTTC. Translation gives CASSQNRAGGSYEQYF.

The rearrangement links TRBV5-1 to TRBJ2-3; 13 bases map to TRBD2. This CDR3 has 17 residues. V shed 2 bases and J 3 bases; nucleotides not matched to a gene: 6. Germline V gene lookup returns CDR1 SGHRS and CDR2 YFSETQ. As DNA, the CDR3 is TGCGCCAGCAGCTTAGGGACTAGCGGGATTGATACAGATACGCAGTATTTT. As protein: CASSLGTSGIDTDTQYF. The variable domain in full, with the rest retrieved from reference TRBV5-1 and TRBJ2-3, is KAGVTQTPRYLIKTRGQQVTLSCSPISGHRSVSWYQQTPGQGLQFLFEYFSETQRNKGNFPGRFSGRQFSNSRSEMNVSTLELGDSALYLCASSLGTSGIDTDTQYFGPGTRLTVL.

The chain combines TRBV28 with TRBJ1-2; TRBD1 matches 9 bases. This CDR3 contains 18 residues. Germline values: CDR1 MDHEN, CDR2 SYDVKM. V gave up 7 bases and J gave up 3 bases; unmatched junction bases: 18. In DNA form, the CDR3 reads TGTGCCAGCACAATCGATCCGGGACAGGGTCGTGGAGACTATGGCTACACCTTC. Encoded protein: CASTIDPGQGRGDYGYTF.

On this clone itself: Other DNA sequences in the sample encode the same CDR3. The chain combines TRBV28 with TRBJ2-7; D not resolved. The germline CDR1 and CDR2 sequences are MDHEN and SYDVKM. The CDR3 is 11 residues long. V shed 5 bases and J shed 3 bases, with 5 bases lying between them. The DNA of the CDR3 is TGTGCCAGCAGTCTTTACTACGAGCAGTACTTC. Amino acid sequence: CASSLYYEQYF.

The chain employs TRBV11-3 and TRBJ2-1; D gene ambiguous. This CDR3 contains 16 residues. CDR1 SGHNT and CDR2 YENEEA come from the germline V gene. With 5 bases removed from V and 0 bases from J, the gap between germline ends came to 14 bases. CDR3 residues: CASSNSPRSSYNEQFF. In nucleotides, the CDR3 is TGTGCCAGCAGCAACTCCCCGAGGAGCTCCTACAATGAGCAGTTCTTC.

V usage is TRBV7-2 and J usage is TRBJ2-1, with D possibly being TRBD1 (5 bases). Germline CDR1 reads SGHTA; CDR2 reads FQGNSA. This CDR3 has 15 residues. Trimming took 0 bases from V and 7 from J, leaving 13 bases between them. The DNA for the CDR3 is TGTGCCAGCAGCTTAGCGGCAGGGATTATGAATGAGCAGTTCTTC. Its translation is CASSLAAGIMNEQFF.

The chain is built from TRBV27 and TRBJ2-7; D is uncertain. The CDR3 length is 14 residues. Trimming pared 4 bases from V and 0 bases from J, leaving 10 bases between. Germline loops: CDR1 MNHEY, CDR2 SMNVEV (reference sequence). As DNA, the CDR3 is TGTGCCAGCAGTTACCGACGGATCTCCTACGAGCAGTACTTC. It is translated as CASSYRRISYEQYF.

J is TRBJ1-2 and V is TRBV6-5, with unresolved D. Germline assignment: CDR1 MNHEY and CDR2 SVGAGI. The CDR3 is 14 amino acids. V was trimmed by 2 bases and J by 5 bases, leaving 12 bases between them. The CDR3 DNA is TGTGCCAGCAGTTACCTCCGGGAGCCGTATGGCTACACCTTC. It codes for CASSYLREPYGYTF.

The CDR3 protein is CASSGPGQATGIQYF. The CDR3 coding sequence is TGTGCCAGCAGCGGACCGGGACAGGCGACAGGCATTCAGTACTTC. V gene TRBV7-2 combines with J gene TRBJ2-4; 8 nucleotides agree with TRBD1. Trimming cost V 5 bases and J 9 bases; bases outside gene matches: 12. The CDR3 loop spans 15 amino acids. The germline V gene has CDR1 SGHTA and CDR2 FQGNSA.

The chain links TRBV5-6 to TRBJ1-4; 9 bases line up with TRBD1. CDR1 and CDR2 from the germline V gene are SGHDT and YYEEEE. V lost 4 bases to trimming and J lost 7 bases; unmatched junction nucleotides: 5. There are 14 residues in the CDR3. The CDR3 DNA reads as TGTGCCAGCAGCCGGGGACAGGGCTTTGAAAAACTGTTTTTT. This codes for CASSRGQGFEKLFF.

The gene calls are TRBV5-1 and TRBJ2-1; 11 bases are a match to TRBD2. V gave up 4 bases and J gave up 7 bases; unmatched junction bases: 10. Germline V gene lookup returns CDR1 SGHRS and CDR2 YFSETQ. CDR3 length: 16 residues. In nucleotides, the CDR3 is TGCGCCAGCAGCGCGTCCGGGACTAGCGGAATAAATGAGCAGTTCTTC. Translation gives CASSASGTSGINEQFF.

DNA of the CDR3: TGTGCCAACTCCCCACGACAGGGGGGGGAGACCCAGTACTTC. This translates into CANSPRQGGETQYF. The chain carries TRBV18 and TRBJ2-5; 9 nucleotides agree with TRBD1. Germline V gene data show CDR1 as KGHSH and CDR2 as LQKENI. The V and J ends lost 10 bases and 5 bases, in that order; junction bases with no gene match: 11. The CDR3 is 14 amino acids.

The chain is built from TRBV9 and TRBJ1-3; 8 bases agree with TRBD1. V was clipped by 4 bases and J by 4 bases; unmatched bases: 7. Germline values: CDR1 SGDLS, CDR2 YYNGEE. The CDR3 consists of 15 residues. For the CDR3, the DNA is TGTGCCAGCAGCCCAGGGGGCTTATGGGGAAACACCATATATTTT. It yields the protein CASSPGGLWGNTIYF.

In the case of this clone: The germline gene is not matched at one end of the junction; a read error may be the cause. This sequence joins TRBV11-2 and TRBJ1-3; no reliable D call. CDR3 length equals 16 residues. In germline, CDR1 is SGHAT, CDR2 FQNNGV. In DNA form, the CDR3 reads TGTGCCAGCAGCATAGAAAGCTGGGGTCCTGGAAACACCATATATTTT. Its translation: CASSIESWGPGNTIYF.